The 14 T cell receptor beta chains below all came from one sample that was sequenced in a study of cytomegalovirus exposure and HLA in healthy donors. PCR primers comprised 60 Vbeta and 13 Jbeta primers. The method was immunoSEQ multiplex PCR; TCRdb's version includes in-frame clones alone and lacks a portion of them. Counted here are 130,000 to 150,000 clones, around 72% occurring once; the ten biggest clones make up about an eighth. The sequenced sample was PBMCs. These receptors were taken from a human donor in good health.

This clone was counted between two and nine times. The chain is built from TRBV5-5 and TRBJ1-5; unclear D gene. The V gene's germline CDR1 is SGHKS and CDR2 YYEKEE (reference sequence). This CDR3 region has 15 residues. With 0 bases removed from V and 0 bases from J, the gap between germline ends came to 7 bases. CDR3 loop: CASSLDTYSNQPQHF. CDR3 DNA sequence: TGTGCCAGCAGCTTGGATACTTATAGCAATCAGCCCCAGCATTTT.

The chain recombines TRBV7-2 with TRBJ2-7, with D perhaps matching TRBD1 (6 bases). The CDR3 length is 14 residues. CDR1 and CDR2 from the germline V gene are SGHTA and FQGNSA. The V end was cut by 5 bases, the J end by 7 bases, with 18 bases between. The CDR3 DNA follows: TGTGCCAGCAGCGCACAGGGTTTGGGGTGGGAGCAGTACTTC. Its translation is CASSAQGLGWEQYF. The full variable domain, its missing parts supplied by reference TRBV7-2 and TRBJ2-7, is GAGVSQSPSNKVTEKGKDVELRCDPISGHTALYWYRQSLGQGLEFLIYFQGNSAPDKSGLPSDRFSAERTGGSVSTLTIQRTQQEDSAVYLCASSAQGLGWEQYFGPGTRLTVT.

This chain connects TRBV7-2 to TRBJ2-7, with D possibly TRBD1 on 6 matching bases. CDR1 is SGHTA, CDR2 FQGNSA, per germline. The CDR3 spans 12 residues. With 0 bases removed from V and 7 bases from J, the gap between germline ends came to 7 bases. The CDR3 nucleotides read TGTGCCAGCAGCTTAGCAGGGGGAGAGCAGTACTTC. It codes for CASSLAGGEQYF.

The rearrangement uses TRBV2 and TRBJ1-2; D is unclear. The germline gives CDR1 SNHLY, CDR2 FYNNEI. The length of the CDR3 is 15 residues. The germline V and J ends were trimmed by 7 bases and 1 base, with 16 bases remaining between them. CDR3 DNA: TGTGCCAGCACCGAGGGCCCAAACCTTAACTATGGCTACACCTTC. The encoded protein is CASTEGPNLNYGYTF. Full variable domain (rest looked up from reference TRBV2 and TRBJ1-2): EPEVTQTPSHQVTQMGQEVILRCVPISNHLYFYWYRQILGQKVEFLVSFYNNEISEKSEIFDDQFSVERPDGSNFTLKIRSTKLEDSAMYFCASTEGPNLNYGYTFGSGTRLTVV.

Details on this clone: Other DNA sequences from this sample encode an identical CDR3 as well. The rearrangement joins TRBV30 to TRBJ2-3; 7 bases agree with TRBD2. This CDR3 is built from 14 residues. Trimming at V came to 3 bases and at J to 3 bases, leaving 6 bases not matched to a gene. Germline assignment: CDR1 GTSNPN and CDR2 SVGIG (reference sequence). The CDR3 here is CAWRGLAATDTQYF. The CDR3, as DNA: TGTGCCTGGAGAGGGCTAGCGGCTACAGATACGCAGTATTTT.

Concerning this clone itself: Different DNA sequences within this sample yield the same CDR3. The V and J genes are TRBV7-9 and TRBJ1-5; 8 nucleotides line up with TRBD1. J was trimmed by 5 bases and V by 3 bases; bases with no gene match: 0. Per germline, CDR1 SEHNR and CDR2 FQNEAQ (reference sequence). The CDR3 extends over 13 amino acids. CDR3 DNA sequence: TGTGCCAGCAGCTTGACAGGGGATCAGCCCCAGCATTTT. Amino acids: CASSLTGDQPQHF.

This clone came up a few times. The CDR3 loop reads CASSLRLAGFPNEQFF. The CDR3 DNA follows: TGTGCCAGCAGCTTGAGGTTAGCGGGATTTCCTAATGAGCAGTTCTTC. The chain combines TRBV5-4 with TRBJ2-1; 8 bases line up with TRBD2. Germline V gene data show CDR1 as SGHNT and CDR2 as YYREEE (reference sequence). The CDR3 runs 16 residues. The V gene end was trimmed by 1 base and the J gene end by 7 bases; junction bases not matched to a gene: 10.

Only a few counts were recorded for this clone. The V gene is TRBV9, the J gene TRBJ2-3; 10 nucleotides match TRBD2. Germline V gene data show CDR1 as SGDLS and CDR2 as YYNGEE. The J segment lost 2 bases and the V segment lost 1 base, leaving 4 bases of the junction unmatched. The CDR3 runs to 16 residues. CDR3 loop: CASSVTSGVFTDTQYF. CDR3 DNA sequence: TGTGCCAGCAGCGTAACTAGCGGGGTCTTCACAGATACGCAGTATTTT.

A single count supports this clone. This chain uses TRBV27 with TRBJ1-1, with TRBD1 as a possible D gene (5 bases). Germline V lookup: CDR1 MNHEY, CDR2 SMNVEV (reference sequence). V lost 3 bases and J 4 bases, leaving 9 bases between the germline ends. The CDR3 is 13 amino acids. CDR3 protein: CASSFTDTTEAFF. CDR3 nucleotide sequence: TGTGCCAGCAGTTTTACGGACACCACTGAAGCTTTCTTT.

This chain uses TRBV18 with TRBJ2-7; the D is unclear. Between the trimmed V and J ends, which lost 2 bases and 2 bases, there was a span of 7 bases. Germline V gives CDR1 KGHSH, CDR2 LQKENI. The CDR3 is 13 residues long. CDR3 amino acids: CASSPAETYEQYF. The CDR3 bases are TGTGCCAGCTCACCAGCAGAAACCTACGAGCAGTACTTC.

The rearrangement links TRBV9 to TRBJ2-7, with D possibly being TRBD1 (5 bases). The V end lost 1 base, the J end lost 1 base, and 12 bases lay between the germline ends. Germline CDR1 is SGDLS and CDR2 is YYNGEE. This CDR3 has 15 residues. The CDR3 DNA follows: TGTGCCAGCAGCGTAACAGGCTTGGGGTCCTACGAGCAGTACTTC. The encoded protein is CASSVTGLGSYEQYF.

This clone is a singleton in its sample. The CDR3 is CASSLPSSGELFF. The CDR3 coding sequence is TGTGCCAGCAGCCTCCCGAGCTCCGGGGAGCTGTTTTTT. This rearrangement joins TRBV11-3 to TRBJ2-2; D unresolved. The CDR3 has 13 amino acids. Trimming shortened V by 5 bases and J by 6 bases, and 10 bases separated the two germline ends. Germline loops: CDR1 SGHNT, CDR2 YENEEA.

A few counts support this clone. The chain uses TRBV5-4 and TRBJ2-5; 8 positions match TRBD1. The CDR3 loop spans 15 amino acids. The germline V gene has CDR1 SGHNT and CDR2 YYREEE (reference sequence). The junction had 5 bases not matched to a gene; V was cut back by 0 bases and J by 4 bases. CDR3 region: CASSLVGTGPETQYF. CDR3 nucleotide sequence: TGTGCCAGCAGCTTGGTCGGGACAGGTCCAGAGACCCAGTACTTC.

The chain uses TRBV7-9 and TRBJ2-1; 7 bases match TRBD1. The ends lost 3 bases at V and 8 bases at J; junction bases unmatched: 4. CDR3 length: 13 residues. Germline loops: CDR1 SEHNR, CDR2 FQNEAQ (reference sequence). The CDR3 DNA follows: TGTGCCAGCAGCTTTAATCAGGGGGATGAGCAGTTCTTC. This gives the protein CASSFNQGDEQFF.